What follows is one T cell receptor (beta chain) and its context. Its antigen remains unidentified. A read error may explain this, as a much larger clone is one base away. The CDR3 contains 14 residues. The V gene's germline CDR1 is DFQATT and CDR2 SNEGSKA (reference sequence). Between the trimmed V and J ends, which lost 5 bases and 1 base, there was a span of 14 bases. Three rounds of nested PCR, following a modified ARM-PCR protocol, produced the TCRbeta library. From the multiplex PCR reads, TCRdb called clonotypes with MiXCR, one entry per CDR3 protein. The sample records under 150,000 distinct CDR3 sequences, approximately 66% being singletons. The data were obtained in a study of tumor and adjacent non-tumor tissue in lung cancer. Turning to the study itself: Aged about 31 to 80 years, patients included roughly eleven men and 5 women with stage I to III disease.

No cell sorting was done before RNA was extracted from the tissue. Overall study results and limits: Tumor tissue had significantly higher TCR diversity than normal lung.

The rearrangement links TRBV20-1 to TRBJ2-5; D call uncertain. The specimen was lung tumor tissue. The source is a man aged 55 to 69 with small cell lung cancer. The CDR3 reads CSAPGAVSQETQYF. In DNA form, the CDR3 reads TGCAGTGCTCCCGGTGCAGTCAGCCAAGAGACCCAGTACTTC.